Following are 5 T cell receptor beta chains from one sample sequenced in a study of T cell responses to AZD1222 COVID-19 vaccine. Only in-frame clones appear in the TCRdb table, and some are missing; sequencing was by immunoSEQ multiplex PCR. This sample has 65,000 to 95,000 clones, with under 95% found just once. Sequencing was performed on peripheral blood, taken on day 0 of MenACWY control vaccination. The receptors were sampled from an adult in good health.

The chain employs TRBV24-1 and TRBJ2-2; the match to TRBD1 covers 10 bases. The germline V gene encodes CDR1 KGHDR and CDR2 SFDVKD. The CDR3 has 16 amino acids. V was clipped by 0 bases and J by 6 bases; unmatched bases: 3. The CDR3 reads CATSDLVGQGAGELFF. CDR3 bases: TGTGCCACCAGTGATTTGGTCGGACAGGGGGCCGGGGAGCTGTTTTTT.

J is TRBJ2-1 and V is TRBV4-1; the D is unclear. In germline, CDR1 is MGHRA, CDR2 YSYEKL. CDR3 length equals 17 residues. V shed 1 base and J shed 0 bases, with 13 bases lying between them. The CDR3 is CASSQVTVLSSYNEQFF. As DNA, the CDR3 is TGCGCCAGCAGCCAAGTGACGGTCCTTAGCTCCTACAATGAGCAGTTCTTC.

V is TRBV28 and J is TRBJ1-1, with a tentative D call TRBD1 (5 bases). The CDR3 spans 13 residues. Trimming pared 2 bases from V and 4 bases from J, leaving 8 bases between. The germline V gene has CDR1 MDHEN and CDR2 SYDVKM. CDR3 bases: TGTGCCAGCAGTTTAGGGGGAGGCACTGAAGCTTTCTTT. Amino acids: CASSLGGGTEAFF.

V and J are TRBV6-1 and TRBJ2-7, with TRBD2 identical over 14 bases. The CDR3 covers 18 residues. CDR1 and CDR2 from the germline V gene are MNHNS and SASEGT. V was clipped by 4 bases and J by 4 bases; unmatched bases: 12. In nucleotides, the CDR3 is TGTGCCAGCAGTGGGGGGACTAGCGGGAGCCGGTTCGAATACGAGCAGTACTTC. This encodes CASSGGTSGSRFEYEQYF.

This chain connects TRBV11-2 to TRBJ1-5; possible D gene TRBD1, 6 bases. The length of the CDR3 is 17 residues. Germline V lookup: CDR1 SGHAT, CDR2 FQNNGV. The germline V and J ends were trimmed by 4 bases and 1 base, with 17 bases remaining between them. This CDR3 is CASSSPPFQGSNQPQHF. DNA for the CDR3: TGTGCCAGCAGCTCCCCTCCCTTCCAGGGGAGCAATCAGCCCCAGCATTTT.